This T cell receptor beta chain was captured in a study of cytomegalovirus exposure and HLA in healthy donors. This CDR3 spans 18 amino acids. V shed 5 bases, J shed 0 bases, and the junction held 13 bases outside the gene matches. Germline V gene sequence: CDR1 MDHEN, CDR2 SYDVKM. Sequencing was performed with immunoSEQ multiplex PCR; in TCRdb, only in-frame clones are kept and a portion is missing. The data contain 150,000 to 200,000 clones, around 87% of them singletons. While the first cohort had 600 to 800 subjects, the donors belonged to the separate validation cohort of about 130 subjects. This sequence was found in a woman aged 30 to 39 in good health and CMV-seronegative. The sample was PBMCs. V and J are TRBV28 and TRBJ1-5; 7 bases agree with TRBD1. CDR3 coding DNA: TGTGCCAGCAGTGTCGGTAGCAGGGGGGTTTATAGCAATCAGCCCCAGCATTTT. It codes for CASSVGSRGVYSNQPQHF.